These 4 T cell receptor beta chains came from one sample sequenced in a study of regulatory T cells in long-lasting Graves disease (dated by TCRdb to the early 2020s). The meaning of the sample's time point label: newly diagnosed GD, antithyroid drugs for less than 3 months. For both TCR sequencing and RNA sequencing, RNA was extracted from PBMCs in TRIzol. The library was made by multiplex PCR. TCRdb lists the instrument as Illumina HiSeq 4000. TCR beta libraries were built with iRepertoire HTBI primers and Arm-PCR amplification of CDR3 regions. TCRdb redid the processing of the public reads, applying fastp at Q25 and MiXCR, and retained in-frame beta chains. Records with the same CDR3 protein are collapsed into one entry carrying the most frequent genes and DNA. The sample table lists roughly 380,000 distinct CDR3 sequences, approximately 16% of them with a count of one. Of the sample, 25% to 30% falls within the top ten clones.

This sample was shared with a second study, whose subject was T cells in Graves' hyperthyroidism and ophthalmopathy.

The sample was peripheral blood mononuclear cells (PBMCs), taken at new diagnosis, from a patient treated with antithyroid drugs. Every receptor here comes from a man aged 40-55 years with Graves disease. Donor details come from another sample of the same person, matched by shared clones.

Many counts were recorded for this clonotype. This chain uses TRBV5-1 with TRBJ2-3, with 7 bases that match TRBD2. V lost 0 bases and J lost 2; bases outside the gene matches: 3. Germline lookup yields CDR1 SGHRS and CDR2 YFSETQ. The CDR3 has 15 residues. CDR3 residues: CASSLVGTNTDTQYF. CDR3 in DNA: TGCGCCAGCAGCTTGGTCGGGACTAACACAGATACGCAGTATTTT.

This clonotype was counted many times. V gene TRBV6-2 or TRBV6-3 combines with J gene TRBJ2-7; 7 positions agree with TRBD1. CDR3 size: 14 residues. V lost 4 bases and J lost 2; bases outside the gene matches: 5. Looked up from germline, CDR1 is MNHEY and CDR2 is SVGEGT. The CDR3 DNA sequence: TGTGCCAGCAGTTTGGGACAGTGGACCTACGAGCAGTACTTC. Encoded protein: CASSLGQWTYEQYF.

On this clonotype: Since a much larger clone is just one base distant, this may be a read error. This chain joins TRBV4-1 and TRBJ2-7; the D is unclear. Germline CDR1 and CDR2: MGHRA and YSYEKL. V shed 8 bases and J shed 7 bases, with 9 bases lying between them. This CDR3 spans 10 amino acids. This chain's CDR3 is CASAGPEQYF. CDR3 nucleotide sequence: TGCGCCAGCGCCGGGCCTGAGCAGTACTTC.

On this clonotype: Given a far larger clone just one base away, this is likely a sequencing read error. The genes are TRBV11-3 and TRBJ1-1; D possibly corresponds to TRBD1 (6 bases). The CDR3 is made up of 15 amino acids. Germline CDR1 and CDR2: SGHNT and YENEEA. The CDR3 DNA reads TGTGCCAGCATCTATACTGGGGGGCCTAGCACTGAAGTTTTCTTT. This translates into CASIYTGGPSTEVFF. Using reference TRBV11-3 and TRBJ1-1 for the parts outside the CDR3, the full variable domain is EAGVVQSPRYKIIEKKQPVAFWCNPISGHNTLYWYLQNLGQGPELLIRYENEEAVDDSQLPKDRFSAERLKGVDSTLKIQPAELGDSAVYLCASIYTGGPSTEVFFGQGTRLTVV.